Following are 18 T cell receptor beta chains from one sample sequenced in a study of identifying expanded T cells in peripheral blood. The data were produced by immunoSEQ multiplex PCR, yet TCRdb's version contains in-frame clones alone and is incomplete. Of around 85,000 clones listed, about 91% are singletons. Sample: blood. Every receptor here comes from a person aged 18 to 75 in good health.

The V call is TRBV27, the J call TRBJ2-1; TRBD1 aligns across 10 bases. The CDR3 has 14 residues. J gave up 7 bases and V 6 bases, and 6 bases lay outside the gene matches. The germline gives CDR1 MNHEY, CDR2 SMNVEV (reference sequence). The CDR3 protein is CASRRTGGNNEQFF. Here the CDR3 DNA reads TGTGCCAGCAGGCGGACAGGGGGGAATAATGAGCAGTTCTTC.

The chain employs TRBV18 and TRBJ2-2, with D maybe TRBD1 (5 bases). The CDR3 spans 15 residues. Trimming cost V 4 bases and J 2 bases, with 11 bases left between them. The germline gives CDR1 KGHSH, CDR2 LQKENI. The CDR3 is CASSQEQGNTGELFF. The CDR3, as DNA: TGTGCCAGCTCACAGGAGCAGGGAAACACCGGGGAGCTGTTTTTT.

The rearrangement joins TRBV27 to TRBJ2-6; D not resolved. CDR3 length: 17 amino acids. Trimming took off 2 bases at V and 0 bases at J, with 11 bases between the two ends. CDR1 is MNHEY, CDR2 SMNVEV, per germline (reference sequence). CDR3 nucleotides: TGTGCCAGCAGTTTACGTTGGCAGCACTCTGGGGCCAACGTCCTGACTTTC. It translates to CASSLRWQHSGANVLTF.

The V gene is TRBV5-6, the J gene TRBJ2-1; tentative D call: TRBD2 (7 bases). Per germline, CDR1 SGHDT and CDR2 YYEEEE. This CDR3 is built from 15 residues. Trimming cost V 8 bases and J 6 bases, with 21 bases left between them. This CDR3 reads CASGGGALSSNEQFF. The CDR3 DNA sequence: TGTGCCAGTGGAGGGGGGGCGCTTAGTTCCAATGAGCAGTTCTTC.

The chain recombines TRBV6-1 with TRBJ1-2, with D possibly TRBD1 on 6 matching bases. Trimming took 2 bases from V and 0 from J, leaving 10 bases between them. Germline CDR1 is MNHNS and CDR2 is SASEGT. CDR3 length: 15 residues. CDR3 coding DNA: TGTGCCAGCAGTGAAAGAGGGGGAGCTAACTATGGCTACACCTTC. This gives the protein CASSERGGANYGYTF.

J is TRBJ2-1 and V is TRBV2; perhaps TRBD2 as D (5 bases). Trimming took off 6 bases at V and 5 bases at J, with 23 bases between the two ends. There are 17 residues in the CDR3. Germline-derived CDR1 and CDR2 are SNHLY and FYNNEI. The CDR3 region has the DNA TGTGCCAGCAGCCCGAGCCTAGCCCTTTTAGGGAACAATGAGCAGTTCTTC. It specifies CASSPSLALLGNNEQFF. Variable domain in full (rest from reference TRBV2 and TRBJ2-1): EPEVTQTPSHQVTQMGQEVILRCVPISNHLYFYWYRQILGQKVEFLVSFYNNEISEKSEIFDDQFSVERPDGSNFTLKIRSTKLEDSAMYFCASSPSLALLGNNEQFFGPGTRLTVL.

The chain employs TRBV4-3 and TRBJ2-1; either TRBD1 or TRBD2 may fit D (5 bases each). V lost 0 bases, J lost 8 bases, and 17 bases lay in between. CDR1 and CDR2 from the germline V gene are LGHNA and YSLEER. This CDR3 is built from 16 residues. The CDR3 DNA reads as TGCGCCAGCAGCCAAGATCGGTACGGGACCCCGGATGAGCAGTTCTTC. Translating it yields CASSQDRYGTPDEQFF.

This rearrangement joins TRBV29-1 to TRBJ2-1; 8 bases line up with TRBD1. The CDR3 contains 13 residues. After removal of 4 bases from V and 10 bases from J, the junction contained 9 bases not matched to a gene. CDR1 SQVTM and CDR2 ANQGSEA come from the germline V gene. As DNA, the CDR3 is TGCAGCGTTGTGGTGACAGGGGCCACGGAGCAGTTCTTC. It yields the protein CSVVVTGATEQFF.

The chain couples TRBV25-1 to TRBJ2-3, with 7 bases lining up with TRBD1. The CDR3 has 14 residues. Trimming took 6 bases from V and 2 from J; bases not matched to a gene: 5. CDR1 MGHDK and CDR2 SYGVNS come from the germline V gene. The CDR3 region has the DNA TGTGCCAGCAGGGGTGGGACAGCCACAGATACGCAGTATTTT. Translating gives CASRGGTATDTQYF.

This chain uses TRBV18 with TRBJ2-7; D tentatively fits TRBD1 or TRBD2 (6 bases each). Trimming cost V 0 bases and J 1 base, with 16 bases left between them. The CDR3 extends over 17 amino acids. Germline V gene sequence: CDR1 KGHSH, CDR2 LQKENI. The CDR3 loop is CASSPPGGRGRSYEQYF. CDR3 nucleotide sequence: TGTGCCAGCTCACCACCGGGGGGACGGGGGCGGTCCTACGAGCAGTACTTC.

The chain links TRBV6-6 to TRBJ1-5; a weak D match, TRBD1 (5 bases). The CDR3 contains 12 residues. Germline CDR1 reads MNHNY; CDR2 reads SVGAGI (reference sequence). The V end was cut by 7 bases, the J end by 4 bases, with 8 bases between. In DNA, the CDR3 is TGTGCCAGCAATCCAGGGAATCAGCCCCAGCATTTT. Amino acid sequence: CASNPGNQPQHF.

J is TRBJ1-2 and V is TRBV28; weak D call: TRBD1 (6 bases). Germline V gene lookup returns CDR1 MDHEN and CDR2 SYDVKM. V dropped 5 bases and J dropped 5 bases, with 9 bases sitting between them. This CDR3 has 12 residues. The CDR3 spells CASSRQVYGYTF. The CDR3 DNA follows: TGTGCCAGCAGTAGACAGGTTTATGGCTACACCTTC.

V is TRBV20-1 and J is TRBJ2-7; D not resolved. Between the trimmed V and J ends, which lost 3 bases and 7 bases, there was a span of 10 bases. CDR1 is DFQATT and CDR2 is SNEGSKA in the germline V gene (reference sequence). The CDR3 contains 11 residues. The CDR3 spells CSASTREEQYF. The CDR3 DNA follows: TGCAGTGCTAGCACGCGAGAAGAGCAGTACTTC.

The chain links TRBV25-1 to TRBJ2-4; possibly TRBD1 for D (6 bases). Trimming removed 2 bases at V and 0 bases at J, with 11 bases between. The CDR3 length is 16 residues. Germline assignment: CDR1 MGHDK and CDR2 SYGVNS. CDR3 sequence reads: CASSEGGSLAKNIQYF. As DNA, the CDR3 is TGTGCCAGCAGTGAAGGGGGCAGCCTAGCCAAAAACATTCAGTACTTC.

This chain joins TRBV2 and TRBJ1-5; D gene unclear. CDR3 size: 15 residues. Trimming stripped 0 bases from V and 7 bases from J, with 13 bases between. Germline CDR1 and CDR2: SNHLY and FYNNEI. The CDR3 nucleotides are TGTGCCAGCAGTGAAGCGCGGAACAGCATCCAGCCCCAGCATTTT. Amino acid sequence: CASSEARNSIQPQHF.

The V and J genes are TRBV7-2 and TRBJ2-2, with a possible D match to TRBD2 (6 bases). The CDR3 extends over 15 amino acids. V lost 1 base to trimming and J lost 5 bases, with 11 bases between them. Looked up from germline, CDR1 is SGHTA and CDR2 is FQGNSA. The CDR3: CASSLDAGLTGELFF. The CDR3 coding sequence is TGTGCCAGCAGCTTAGATGCGGGGCTTACCGGGGAGCTGTTTTTT.

Regarding this clone: The sample carries other DNA sequences with the same CDR3. V is TRBV28 and J is TRBJ2-5; D unclear. This CDR3 region has 11 residues. Germline V lookup: CDR1 MDHEN, CDR2 SYDVKM. The V end lost 6 bases, the J end lost 2 bases, and 4 bases lay between the germline ends. In nucleotides, the CDR3 is TGTGCCAGCAGGGTACAAGAGACCCAGTACTTC. It encodes CASRVQETQYF.

The chain uses TRBV18 and TRBJ2-7; either TRBD1 or TRBD2 may fit D (6 bases each). This CDR3 has 13 amino acids. CDR1 is KGHSH, CDR2 LQKENI, per germline. V lost 6 bases and J 2 bases, leaving 11 bases between the germline ends. The chain's CDR3 is CASSRGQTYEQYF. The CDR3 nucleotides read TGTGCCAGCTCTCGGGGGCAGACCTACGAGCAGTACTTC. The whole variable domain, filled in from reference TRBV18 and TRBJ2-7, reads NAGVMQNPRHLVRRRGQEARLRCSPMKGHSHVYWYRQLPEEGLKFMVYLQKENIIDESGMPKERFSAEFPKEGPSILRIQQVVRGDSAAYFCASSRGQTYEQYFGPGTRLTVT.